These 14 T cell receptor beta chains were sequenced from one sample in a study of cytotoxic CD8 clonotypes in ibrutinib-treated CLL. The data were produced by immunoSEQ multiplex PCR, yet TCRdb's version contains in-frame clones alone and is incomplete. The profile shows around 310,000 clones, more than 65% of them singletons. The input for sequencing was PBMCs, taken before ibrutinib treatment. All receptors derive from a human donor with chronic lymphocytic leukemia.

The V gene is TRBV6-7, the J gene TRBJ2-7; tentative D call: TRBD1 (6 bases). TRBV6-7 carries the ORF label, with uncertain function. The V end was cut by 2 bases, the J end by 2 bases, with 25 bases between. This CDR3 comprises 19 residues. CDR3 in amino acids: CASSYRFGGFRDIAYEQYF. Written as DNA, the CDR3 is TGTGCCAGCAGTTACCGATTTGGGGGCTTCCGGGACATTGCCTACGAGCAGTACTTC.

V is TRBV4-3 and J is TRBJ1-1, with D possibly TRBD1 on 5 matching bases. CDR1 is LGHNA and CDR2 is YSLEER in the germline V gene. CDR3 size: 16 residues. V dropped 1 base and J dropped 3 bases, with 15 bases sitting between them. DNA for the CDR3: TGCGCCAGCAGCCAAGGCAGGGAAGGGAGGGACACTGAAGCTTTCTTT. Translated, it gives CASSQGREGRDTEAFF.

This clone was detected once. The chain employs TRBV7-2 and TRBJ1-1; tentatively, D is TRBD1 (5 bases). This CDR3 has 14 residues. V was cut by 7 bases and J by 1 base, with 13 bases left in between. The V gene's germline CDR1 is SGHTA and CDR2 FQGNSA. CDR3 in amino acids: CASMPGLANTEAFF. In DNA, the CDR3 is TGTGCCAGCATGCCAGGGTTGGCGAACACTGAAGCTTTCTTT. Based on the CDR3 plus reference TRBV7-2 and TRBJ1-1, the full variable domain is GAGVSQSPSNKVTEKGKDVELRCDPISGHTALYWYRQSLGQGLEFLIYFQGNSAPDKSGLPSDRFSAERTGGSVSTLTIQRTQQEDSAVYLCASMPGLANTEAFFGQGTRLTVV.

This clone was found a few times. This chain links TRBV29-1 with TRBJ2-5; 7 nucleotides match TRBD1. Germline V gene data show CDR1 as SQVTM and CDR2 as ANQGSEA. The V and J ends lost 4 bases and 6 bases, in that order; junction bases with no gene match: 5. There are 12 residues in the CDR3. The CDR3 region has the DNA TGCAGCGTTGTAAAAGGGGGCAAGACCCAGTACTTC. Protein sequence: CSVVKGGKTQYF. Combining the CDR3 with reference TRBV29-1 and TRBJ2-5 gives the whole variable domain SAVISQKPSRDICQRGTSLTIQCQVDSQVTMMFWYRQQPGQSLTLIATANQGSEATYESGFVIDKFPISRPNLTFSTLTVSNMSPEDSSIYLCSVVKGGKTQYFGPGTRLLVL.

In this sample, this clone turned up a few times. The V call is TRBV27, the J call TRBJ1-1; D remains unclear. The germline V and J ends were trimmed by 5 bases and 1 base, with 11 bases remaining between them. The germline V gene has CDR1 MNHEY and CDR2 SMNVEV (reference sequence). CDR3 size: 14 residues. Written as DNA, the CDR3 is TGTGCCAGCAGTCCCCGGTTGACGAACACTGAAGCTTTCTTT. Translated: CASSPRLTNTEAFF.

This clone was detected once. The chain links TRBV5-5 to TRBJ2-7; D not resolved. V was trimmed by 0 bases and J by 4 bases, leaving 14 bases between them. This CDR3 is 15 amino acids long. The germline CDR1 and CDR2 sequences are SGHKS and YYEKEE (reference sequence). Here the CDR3 reads CASSLVYGDHYEQYF. The DNA of the CDR3 is TGTGCCAGCAGCTTGGTGTACGGAGACCATTACGAGCAGTACTTC.

In nucleotides, the CDR3 is TGTGCCAGCAGCCCACAGGGCTCTGAAAAACTGTTTTTT. Protein: CASSPQGSEKLFF. The rearrangement links TRBV7-9 to TRBJ1-4; D is perhaps TRBD1 (6 bases). V was shortened by 5 bases and J by 7 bases, with 11 bases between the two germline ends. Per germline, CDR1 SEHNR and CDR2 FQNEAQ (reference sequence). The CDR3 is made up of 13 amino acids. The entire variable domain, with the rest obtained from reference TRBV7-9 and TRBJ1-4, is as follows: DTGVSQNPRHKITKRGQNVTFRCDPISEHNRLYWYRQTLGQGPEFLTYFQNEAQLEKSRLLSDRFSAERPKGSFSTLEIQRTEQGDSAMYLCASSPQGSEKLFFGSGTQLSVL.

The chain uses TRBV10-3 and TRBJ1-2, with D maybe TRBD1 (5 bases). CDR3 size: 12 residues. V was pared by 2 bases and J by 8 bases, with 9 bases between. CDR1 is ENHRY and CDR2 is SYGVKD in the germline V gene. The CDR3 loop is CAISETGAGYTF. Here the CDR3 DNA reads TGTGCCATCAGTGAGACAGGAGCAGGCTACACCTTC.

The CDR3 here is CASSLGQGIGRGYTF. CDR3 sequence (DNA): TGCGCCAGCAGCCTGGGACAGGGGATAGGACGTGGCTACACCTTC. The chain recombines TRBV4-1 with TRBJ1-2, with 10 positions matching TRBD1. The CDR3 length is 15 residues. The germline CDR1 and CDR2 sequences are MGHRA and YSYEKL. Trimming cost V 4 bases and J 7 bases; bases outside gene matches: 9.

With regard to this clone: This sample includes further DNA sequences coding for the same CDR3. This chain connects TRBV6-5 to TRBJ1-2, with D maybe TRBD1 (5 bases). The V gene lost 6 bases and the J gene lost 2 bases, with 10 bases spanning the gap. Germline lookup yields CDR1 MNHEY and CDR2 SVGAGI. The CDR3 length is 13 residues. The CDR3 protein is CASSRGGNYGYTF. The CDR3 nucleotides read TGTGCCAGCAGCCGGGGGGGAAACTATGGCTACACCTTC.

Worth noting for this clone: One junction end disagrees with the germline gene, perhaps due to a read error. CDR3: CASTETGFTEKLFF. DNA for the CDR3: TGTGCCAGCACTGAAACAGGGTTTACTGAAAAACTGTTTTTT. The rearrangement joins TRBV2 to TRBJ1-4, with TRBD1 as a possible D gene (6 bases). Germline values: CDR1 SNHLY, CDR2 FYNNEI. This CDR3 is 14 amino acids long. Based on the CDR3 plus reference TRBV2 and TRBJ1-4, the full variable domain is EPEVTQTPSHQVTQMGQEVILRCVPISNHLYFYWYRQILGQKVEFLVSFYNNEISEKSEIFDDQFSVERPDGSNFTLKIRSTKLEDSAMYFCASTETGFTEKLFFGSGTQLSVL.

J is TRBJ1-2 and V is TRBV11-2, with D unclear. V was shortened by 0 bases and J by 4 bases, with 6 bases between the two germline ends. The CDR3 covers 13 residues. Looked up from germline, CDR1 is SGHAT and CDR2 is FQNNGV. CDR3 in DNA: TGTGCCAGCAGCTTAGATCTGGGCTATGGCTACACCTTC. Residues: CASSLDLGYGYTF.

The chain combines TRBV5-1 with TRBJ2-5; D remains ambiguous. Per the germline V gene, CDR1 is SGHRS and CDR2 is YFSETQ. V lost 4 bases to trimming and J lost 0 bases, with 10 bases between them. The CDR3 is 14 amino acids. CDR3 region: CASSLNRYQETQYF. CDR3 DNA sequence: TGCGCCAGCAGCCTCAACCGGTACCAAGAGACCCAGTACTTC.

The chain links TRBV18 to TRBJ2-6; D gene ambiguous. This CDR3 has 17 amino acids. The V end lost 1 base, the J end lost 0 bases, and 10 bases lay between the germline ends. CDR1 is KGHSH, CDR2 LQKENI, per germline. The CDR3 DNA is TGTGCCAGCTCACCACGGGAAGGTAACTCTGGGGCCAACGTCCTGACTTTC. Translated, it gives CASSPREGNSGANVLTF.